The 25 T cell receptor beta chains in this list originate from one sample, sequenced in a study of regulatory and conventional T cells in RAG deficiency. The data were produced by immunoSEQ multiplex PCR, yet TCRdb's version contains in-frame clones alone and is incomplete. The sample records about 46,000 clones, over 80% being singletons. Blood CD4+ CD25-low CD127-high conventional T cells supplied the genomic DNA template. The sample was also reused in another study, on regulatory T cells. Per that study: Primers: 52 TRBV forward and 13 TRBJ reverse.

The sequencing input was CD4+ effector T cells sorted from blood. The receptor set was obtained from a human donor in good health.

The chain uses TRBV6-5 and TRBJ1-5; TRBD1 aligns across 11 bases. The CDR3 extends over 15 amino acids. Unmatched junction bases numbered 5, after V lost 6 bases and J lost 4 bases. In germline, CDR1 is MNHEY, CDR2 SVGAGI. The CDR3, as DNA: TGTGCCAGCAGCCCGGACAGGGGGCCTAATCAGCCCCAGCATTTT. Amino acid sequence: CASSPDRGPNQPQHF.

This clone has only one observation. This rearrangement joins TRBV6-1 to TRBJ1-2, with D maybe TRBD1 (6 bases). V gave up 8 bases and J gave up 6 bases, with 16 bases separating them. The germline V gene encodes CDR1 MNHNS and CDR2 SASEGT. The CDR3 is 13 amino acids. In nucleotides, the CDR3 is TGTGCCAGCGCCCGACAGGAGGGAGATGGCTACACCTTC. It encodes CASARQEGDGYTF.

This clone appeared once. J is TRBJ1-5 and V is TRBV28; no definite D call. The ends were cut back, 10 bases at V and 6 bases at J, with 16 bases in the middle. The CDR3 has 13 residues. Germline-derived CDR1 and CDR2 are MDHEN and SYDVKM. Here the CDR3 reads CATRPGFFQPQHF. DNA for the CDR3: TGTGCCACCAGACCAGGTTTCTTTCAGCCCCAGCATTTT.

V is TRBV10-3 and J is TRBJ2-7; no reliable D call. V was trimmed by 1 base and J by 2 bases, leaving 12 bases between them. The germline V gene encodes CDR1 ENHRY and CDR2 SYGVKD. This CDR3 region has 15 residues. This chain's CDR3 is CAISEFPGTTYEQYF. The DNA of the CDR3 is TGTGCCATCAGTGAGTTTCCAGGTACCACCTACGAGCAGTACTTC.

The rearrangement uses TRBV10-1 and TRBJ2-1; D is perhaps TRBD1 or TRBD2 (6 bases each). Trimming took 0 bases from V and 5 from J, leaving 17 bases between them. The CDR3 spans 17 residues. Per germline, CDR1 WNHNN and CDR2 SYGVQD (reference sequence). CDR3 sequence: CASSESFPGGPHNEQFF. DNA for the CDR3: TGCGCCAGCAGTGAGTCGTTCCCCGGGGGCCCTCACAATGAGCAGTTCTTC.

The chain's CDR3 is CASSPLGQGTNRPQHF. In DNA form, the CDR3 reads TGTGCCAGCTCACCTCTGGGACAGGGCACCAACCGGCCCCAGCATTTT. The chain is built from TRBV18 and TRBJ1-5; 9 nucleotides align to TRBD1. The CDR3 contains 16 residues. V lost 3 bases to trimming and J lost 9 bases; unmatched junction nucleotides: 12. Germline CDR1 and CDR2: KGHSH and LQKENI. The full variable domain, its missing parts supplied by reference TRBV18 and TRBJ1-5, is NAGVMQNPRHLVRRRGQEARLRCSPMKGHSHVYWYRQLPEEGLKFMVYLQKENIIDESGMPKERFSAEFPKEGPSILRIQQVVRGDSAAYFCASSPLGQGTNRPQHFGDGTRLSIL.

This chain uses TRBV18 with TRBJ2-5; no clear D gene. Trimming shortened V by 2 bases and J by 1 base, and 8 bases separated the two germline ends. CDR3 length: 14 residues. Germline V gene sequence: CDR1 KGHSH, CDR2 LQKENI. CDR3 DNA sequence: TGTGCCAGCTCACCAGGCCTGTCCCAAGAGACCCAGTACTTC. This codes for CASSPGLSQETQYF.

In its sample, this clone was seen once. The DNA for the CDR3 is TGTGCCAGCAGCCCCCCCTATCCGCGAGGCAGTGGAAACACCATATATTTT. Translation gives CASSPPYPRGSGNTIYF. The chain employs TRBV13 and TRBJ1-3, with no clear D. Trimming stripped 5 bases from V and 3 bases from J, with 20 bases between. This CDR3 is built from 17 residues. CDR1 is PRHDT, CDR2 FYEKMQ, per germline (reference sequence).

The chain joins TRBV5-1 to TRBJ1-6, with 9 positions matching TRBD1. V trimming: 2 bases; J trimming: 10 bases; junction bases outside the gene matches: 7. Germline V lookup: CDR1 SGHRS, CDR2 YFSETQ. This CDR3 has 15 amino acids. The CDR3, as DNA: TGCGCCAGCAGCTTAAACAGGGGGCAAAGCTCACCCCTCCACTTT. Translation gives CASSLNRGQSSPLHF.

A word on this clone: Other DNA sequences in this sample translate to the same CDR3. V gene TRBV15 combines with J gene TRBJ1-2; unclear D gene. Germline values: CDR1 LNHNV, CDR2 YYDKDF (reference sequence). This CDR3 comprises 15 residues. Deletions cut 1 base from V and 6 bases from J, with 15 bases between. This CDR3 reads CATSRGGPSFHGYTF. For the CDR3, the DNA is TGTGCCACCAGCAGAGGAGGACCATCCTTCCATGGCTACACCTTC.

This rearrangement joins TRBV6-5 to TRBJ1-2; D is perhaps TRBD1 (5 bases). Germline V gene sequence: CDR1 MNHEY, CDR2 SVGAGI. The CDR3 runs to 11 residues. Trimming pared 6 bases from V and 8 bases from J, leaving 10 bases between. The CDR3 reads CASRAGRGYTF. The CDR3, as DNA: TGTGCCAGCAGAGCAGGGAGGGGCTACACCTTC.

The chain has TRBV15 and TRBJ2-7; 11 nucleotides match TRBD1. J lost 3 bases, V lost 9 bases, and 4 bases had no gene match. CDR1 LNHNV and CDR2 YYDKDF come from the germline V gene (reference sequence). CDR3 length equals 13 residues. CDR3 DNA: TGTGCCACAATGGGACAGGGGGGCTACGAGCAGTACTTC. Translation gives CATMGQGGYEQYF.

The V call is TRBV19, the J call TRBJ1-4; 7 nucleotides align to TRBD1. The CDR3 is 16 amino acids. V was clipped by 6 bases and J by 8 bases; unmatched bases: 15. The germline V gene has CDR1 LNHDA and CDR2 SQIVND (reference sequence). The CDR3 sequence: CASRRTGPGQGEKLFF. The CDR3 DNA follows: TGTGCCAGTAGAAGGACAGGCCCTGGCCAAGGAGAAAAACTGTTTTTT.

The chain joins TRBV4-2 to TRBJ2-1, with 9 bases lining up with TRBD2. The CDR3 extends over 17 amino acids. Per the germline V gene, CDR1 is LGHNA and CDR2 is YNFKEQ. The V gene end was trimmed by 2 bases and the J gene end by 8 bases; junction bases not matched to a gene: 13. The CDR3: CASSQSSGLAIADEQFF. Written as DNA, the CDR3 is TGTGCCAGCAGCCAAAGTTCCGGACTAGCGATCGCTGATGAGCAGTTCTTC.

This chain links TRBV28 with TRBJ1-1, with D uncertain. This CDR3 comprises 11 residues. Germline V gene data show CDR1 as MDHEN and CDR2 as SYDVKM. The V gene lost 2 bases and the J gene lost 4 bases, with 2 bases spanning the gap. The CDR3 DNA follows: TGTGCCAGCAGTTTAGGCACTGAAGCTTTCTTT. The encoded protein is CASSLGTEAFF. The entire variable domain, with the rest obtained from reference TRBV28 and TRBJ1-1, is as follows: DVKVTQSSRYLVKRTGEKVFLECVQDMDHENMFWYRQDPGLGLRLIYFSYDVKMKEKGDIPEGYSVSREKKERFSLILESASTNQTSMYLCASSLGTEAFFGQGTRLTVV.

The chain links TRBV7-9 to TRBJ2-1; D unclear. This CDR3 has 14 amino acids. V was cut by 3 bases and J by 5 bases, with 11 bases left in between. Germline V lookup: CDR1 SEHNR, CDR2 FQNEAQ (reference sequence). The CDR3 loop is CASSFTPLDNEQFF. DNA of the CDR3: TGTGCCAGCAGCTTTACCCCCCTGGACAATGAGCAGTTCTTC.

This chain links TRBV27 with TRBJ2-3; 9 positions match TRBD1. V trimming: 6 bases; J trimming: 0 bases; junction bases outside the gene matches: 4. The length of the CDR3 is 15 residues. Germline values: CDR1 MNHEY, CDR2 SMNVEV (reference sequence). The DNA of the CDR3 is TGTGCCAGCAGCTGGGACAGGGTGAGCACAGATACGCAGTATTTT. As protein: CASSWDRVSTDTQYF.

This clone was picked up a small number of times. The CDR3 DNA is TGTGCCAGCAGTCGGGGCTCTGGAAACACCATATATTTT. This sequence encodes CASSRGSGNTIYF. This rearrangement joins TRBV7-2 to TRBJ1-3, with D uncertain. Germline assignment: CDR1 SGHTA and CDR2 FQGNSA. Deletions cut 6 bases from V and 0 bases from J, with 6 bases between. The CDR3 has 13 amino acids.

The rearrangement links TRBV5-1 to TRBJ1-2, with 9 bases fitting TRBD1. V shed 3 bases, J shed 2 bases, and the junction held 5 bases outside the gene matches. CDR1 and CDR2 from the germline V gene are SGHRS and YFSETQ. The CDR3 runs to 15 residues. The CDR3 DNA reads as TGCGCCAGCAGCTGGGGACAGGGATCAAACTATGGCTACACCTTC. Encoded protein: CASSWGQGSNYGYTF.

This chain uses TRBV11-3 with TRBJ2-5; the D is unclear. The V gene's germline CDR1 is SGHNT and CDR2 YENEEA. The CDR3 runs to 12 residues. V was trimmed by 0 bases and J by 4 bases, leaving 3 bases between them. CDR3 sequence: CASSLEVETQYF. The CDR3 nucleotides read TGTGCCAGCAGCTTAGAAGTAGAGACCCAGTACTTC.

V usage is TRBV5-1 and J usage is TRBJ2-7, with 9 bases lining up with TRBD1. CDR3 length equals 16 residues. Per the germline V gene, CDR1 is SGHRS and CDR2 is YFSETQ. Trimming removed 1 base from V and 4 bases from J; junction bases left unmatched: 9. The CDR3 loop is CASSLSPGQGSYEQYF. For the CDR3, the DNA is TGCGCCAGCAGCTTGTCTCCGGGACAGGGATCGTACGAGCAGTACTTC.

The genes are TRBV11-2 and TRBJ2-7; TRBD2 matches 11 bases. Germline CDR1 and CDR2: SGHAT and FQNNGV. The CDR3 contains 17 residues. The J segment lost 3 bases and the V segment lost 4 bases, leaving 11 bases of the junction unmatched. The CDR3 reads CASSSGKASGGNYEQYF. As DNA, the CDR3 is TGTGCCAGCAGCTCCGGAAAGGCTAGCGGGGGGAACTACGAGCAGTACTTC.

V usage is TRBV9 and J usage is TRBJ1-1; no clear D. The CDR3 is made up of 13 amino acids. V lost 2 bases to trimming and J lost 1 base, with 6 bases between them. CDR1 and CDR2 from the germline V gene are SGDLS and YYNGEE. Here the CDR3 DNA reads TGTGCCAGCAGCGTTGGGCCGAACACTGAAGCTTTCTTT. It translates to CASSVGPNTEAFF.

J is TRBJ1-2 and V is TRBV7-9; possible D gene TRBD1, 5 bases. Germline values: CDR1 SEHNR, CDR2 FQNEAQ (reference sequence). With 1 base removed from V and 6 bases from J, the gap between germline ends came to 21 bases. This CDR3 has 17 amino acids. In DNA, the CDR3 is TGTGCCAGCAGCTTAGTGTTTCGGGCTGGTGGGGCAGATGGCTACACCTTC. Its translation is CASSLVFRAGGADGYTF.

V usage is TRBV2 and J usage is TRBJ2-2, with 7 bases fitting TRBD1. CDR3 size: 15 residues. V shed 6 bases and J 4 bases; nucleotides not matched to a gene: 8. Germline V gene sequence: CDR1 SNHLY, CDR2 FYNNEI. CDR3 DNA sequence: TGTGCCAGCAGCTCAGAGGGACAGACCACCGGGGAGCTGTTTTTT. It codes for CASSSEGQTTGELFF.